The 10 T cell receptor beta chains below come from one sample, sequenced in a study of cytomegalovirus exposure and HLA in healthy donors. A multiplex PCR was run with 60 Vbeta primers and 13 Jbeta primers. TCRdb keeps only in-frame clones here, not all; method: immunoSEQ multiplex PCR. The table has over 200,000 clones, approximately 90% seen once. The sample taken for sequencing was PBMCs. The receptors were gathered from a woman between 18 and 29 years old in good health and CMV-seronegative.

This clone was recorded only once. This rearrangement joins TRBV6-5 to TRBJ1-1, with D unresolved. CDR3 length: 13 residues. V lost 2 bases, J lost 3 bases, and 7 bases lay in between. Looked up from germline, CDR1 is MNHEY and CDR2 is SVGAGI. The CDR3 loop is CASSYLEDTEAFF. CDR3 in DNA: TGTGCCAGCAGTTACCTGGAGGACACTGAAGCTTTCTTT.

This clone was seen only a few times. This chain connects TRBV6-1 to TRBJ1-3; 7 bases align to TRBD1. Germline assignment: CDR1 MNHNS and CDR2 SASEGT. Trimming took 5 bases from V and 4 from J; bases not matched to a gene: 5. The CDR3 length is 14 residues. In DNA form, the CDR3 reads TGTGCCAGCAGTACCCGACAGGGCGGAAACACCATATATTTT. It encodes CASSTRQGGNTIYF.

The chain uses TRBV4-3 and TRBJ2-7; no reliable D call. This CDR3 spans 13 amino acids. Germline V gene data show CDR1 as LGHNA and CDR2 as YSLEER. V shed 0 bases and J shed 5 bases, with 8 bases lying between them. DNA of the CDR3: TGCGCCAGCAGCCAAGATTTAAGCGACGAGCAGTACTTC. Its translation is CASSQDLSDEQYF.

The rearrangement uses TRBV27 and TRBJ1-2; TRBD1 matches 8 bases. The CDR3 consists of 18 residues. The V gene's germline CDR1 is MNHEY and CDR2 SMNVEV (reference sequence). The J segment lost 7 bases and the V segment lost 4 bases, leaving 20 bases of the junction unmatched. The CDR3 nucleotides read TGTGCCAGCAGTTCCACAGGGGGGGGGCCCCTAAGGAGAGGTGGCTACACCTTC. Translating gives CASSSTGGGPLRRGGYTF.

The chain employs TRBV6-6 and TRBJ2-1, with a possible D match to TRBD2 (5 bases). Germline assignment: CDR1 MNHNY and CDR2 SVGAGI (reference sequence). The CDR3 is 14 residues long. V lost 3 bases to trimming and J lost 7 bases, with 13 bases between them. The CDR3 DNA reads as TGTGCCAGCAGTTATGACCCGGGAATTAATGAGCAGTTCTTC. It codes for CASSYDPGINEQFF.

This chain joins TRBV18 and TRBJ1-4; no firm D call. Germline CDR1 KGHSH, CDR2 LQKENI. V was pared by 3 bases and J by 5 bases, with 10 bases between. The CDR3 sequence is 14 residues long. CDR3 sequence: CASSPYSSNEKLFF. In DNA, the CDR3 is TGTGCCAGCTCACCCTACAGTTCGAATGAAAAACTGTTTTTT.

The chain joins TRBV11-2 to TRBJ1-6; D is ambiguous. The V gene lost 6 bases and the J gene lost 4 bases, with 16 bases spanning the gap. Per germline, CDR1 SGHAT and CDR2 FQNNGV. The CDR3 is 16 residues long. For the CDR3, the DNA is TGTGCCAGCAGTCTTATTTACCGGGTTTATAATTCACCCCTCCACTTT. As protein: CASSLIYRVYNSPLHF.

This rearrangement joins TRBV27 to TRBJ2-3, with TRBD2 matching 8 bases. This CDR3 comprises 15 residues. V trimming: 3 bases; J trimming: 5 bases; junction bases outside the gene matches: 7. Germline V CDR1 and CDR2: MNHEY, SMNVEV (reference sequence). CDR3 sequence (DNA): TGTGCCAGCAGTTTCGGGGGGGCCTTATTAGATACGCAGTATTTT. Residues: CASSFGGALLDTQYF.

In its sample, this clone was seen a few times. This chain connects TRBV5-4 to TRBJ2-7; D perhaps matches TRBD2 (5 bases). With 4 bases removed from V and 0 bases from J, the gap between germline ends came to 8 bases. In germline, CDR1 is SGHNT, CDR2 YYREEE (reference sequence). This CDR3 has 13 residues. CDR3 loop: CASSEGSSYEQYF. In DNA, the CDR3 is TGTGCCAGCAGCGAGGGAAGCTCCTACGAGCAGTACTTC.

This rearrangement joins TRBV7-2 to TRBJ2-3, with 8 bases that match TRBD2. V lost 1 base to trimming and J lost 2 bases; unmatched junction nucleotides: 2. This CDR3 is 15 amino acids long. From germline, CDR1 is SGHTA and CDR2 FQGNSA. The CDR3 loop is CASSLELAATDTQYF. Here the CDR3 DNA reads TGTGCCAGCAGCTTAGAACTAGCGGCCACAGATACGCAGTATTTT.